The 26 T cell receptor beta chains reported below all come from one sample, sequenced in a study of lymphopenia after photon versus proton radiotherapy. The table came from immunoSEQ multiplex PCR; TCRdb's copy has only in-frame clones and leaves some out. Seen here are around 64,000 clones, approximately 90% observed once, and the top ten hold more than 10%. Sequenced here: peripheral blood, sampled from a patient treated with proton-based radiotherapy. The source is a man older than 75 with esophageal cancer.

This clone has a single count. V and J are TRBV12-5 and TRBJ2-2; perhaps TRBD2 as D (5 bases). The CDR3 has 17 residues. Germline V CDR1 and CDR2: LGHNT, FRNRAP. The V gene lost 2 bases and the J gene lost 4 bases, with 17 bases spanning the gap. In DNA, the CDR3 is TGTGCTAGTGGTTTGACCATAACGCGGGCCTTCACCGGGGAGCTGTTTTTT. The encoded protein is CASGLTITRAFTGELFF.

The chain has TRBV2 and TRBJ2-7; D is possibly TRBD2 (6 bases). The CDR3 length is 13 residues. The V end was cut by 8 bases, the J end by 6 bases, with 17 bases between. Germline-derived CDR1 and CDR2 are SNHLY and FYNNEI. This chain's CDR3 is CASLRDSYSEQYF. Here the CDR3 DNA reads TGTGCCAGCCTCCGGGACTCTTACTCCGAGCAGTACTTC.

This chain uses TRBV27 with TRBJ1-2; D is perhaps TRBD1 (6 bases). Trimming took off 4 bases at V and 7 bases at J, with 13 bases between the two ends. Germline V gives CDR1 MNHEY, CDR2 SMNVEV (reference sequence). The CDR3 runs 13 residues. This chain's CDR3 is CASSYVQGGGYTF. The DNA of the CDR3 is TGTGCCAGCAGTTATGTGCAAGGGGGTGGCTACACCTTC.

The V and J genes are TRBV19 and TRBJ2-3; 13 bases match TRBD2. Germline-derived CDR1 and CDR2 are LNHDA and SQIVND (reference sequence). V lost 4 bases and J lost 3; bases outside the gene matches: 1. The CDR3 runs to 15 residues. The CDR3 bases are TGTGCCAGTAGTACGACTAGCGGGAGGACAGATACGCAGTATTTT. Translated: CASSTTSGRTDTQYF. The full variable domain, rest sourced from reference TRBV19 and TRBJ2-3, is DGGITQSPKYLFRKEGQNVTLSCEQNLNHDAMYWYRQDPGQGLRLIYYSQIVNDFQKGDIAEGYSVSREKKESFPLTVTSAQKNPTAFYLCASSTTSGRTDTQYFGPGTRLTVL.

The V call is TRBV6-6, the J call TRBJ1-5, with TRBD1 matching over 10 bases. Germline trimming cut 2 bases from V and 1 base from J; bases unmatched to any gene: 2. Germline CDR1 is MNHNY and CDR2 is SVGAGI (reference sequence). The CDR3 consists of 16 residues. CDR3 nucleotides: TGTGCCAGCAGTTACCGGACAGGGGGAAGCAATCAGCCCCAGCATTTT. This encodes CASSYRTGGSNQPQHF.

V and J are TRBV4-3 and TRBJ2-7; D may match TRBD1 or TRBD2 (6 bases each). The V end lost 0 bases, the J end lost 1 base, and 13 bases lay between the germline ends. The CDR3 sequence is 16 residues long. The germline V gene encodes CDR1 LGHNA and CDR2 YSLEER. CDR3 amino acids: CASSQDLGGRSYEQYF. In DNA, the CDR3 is TGCGCCAGCAGCCAAGATCTTGGGGGGCGATCCTACGAGCAGTACTTC.

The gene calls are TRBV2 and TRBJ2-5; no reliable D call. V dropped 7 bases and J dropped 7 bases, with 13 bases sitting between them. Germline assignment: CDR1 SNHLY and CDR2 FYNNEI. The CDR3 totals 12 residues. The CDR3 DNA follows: TGTGCCAGCAAGGCCCCTCGGGCGACCCAGTACTTC. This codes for CASKAPRATQYF.

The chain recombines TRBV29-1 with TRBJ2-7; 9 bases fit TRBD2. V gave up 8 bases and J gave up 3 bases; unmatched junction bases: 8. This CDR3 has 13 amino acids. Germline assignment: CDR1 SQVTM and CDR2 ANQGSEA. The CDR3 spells CSTRTSANYEQYF. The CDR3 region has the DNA TGCAGCACACGGACTAGCGCCAACTACGAGCAGTACTTC.

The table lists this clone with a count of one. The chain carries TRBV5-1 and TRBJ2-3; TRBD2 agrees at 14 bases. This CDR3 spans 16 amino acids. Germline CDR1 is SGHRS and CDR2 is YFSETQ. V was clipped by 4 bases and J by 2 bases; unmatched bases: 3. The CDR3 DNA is TGCGCCAGCAGCCAGGGACTAGCGGGAGACACAGATACGCAGTATTTT. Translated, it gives CASSQGLAGDTDTQYF.

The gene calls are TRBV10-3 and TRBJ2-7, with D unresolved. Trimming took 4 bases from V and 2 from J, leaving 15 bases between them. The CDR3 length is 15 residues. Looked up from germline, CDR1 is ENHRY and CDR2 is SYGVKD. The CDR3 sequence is CAISGAVRLPYEQYF. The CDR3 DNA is TGTGCCATCAGTGGTGCAGTGAGACTCCCCTACGAGCAGTACTTC.

CDR3 coding DNA: TGCAGCGTAGCTTGGGGGGACAAGTACGAGCAGTACTTC. Its protein is CSVAWGDKYEQYF. This chain uses TRBV29-1 with TRBJ2-7, with D tentatively TRBD1 or TRBD2 (6 bases each). Trimming stripped 6 bases from V and 4 bases from J, with 16 bases between. The CDR3 is made up of 13 amino acids. CDR1 and CDR2 from the germline V gene are SQVTM and ANQGSEA.

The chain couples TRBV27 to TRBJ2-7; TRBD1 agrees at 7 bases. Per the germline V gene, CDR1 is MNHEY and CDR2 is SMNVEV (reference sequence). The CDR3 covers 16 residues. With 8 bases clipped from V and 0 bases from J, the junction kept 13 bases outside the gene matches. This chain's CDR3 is CASSTQLDRVSYEQYF. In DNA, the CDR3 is TGTGCCAGCTCCACCCAACTAGACAGGGTCTCCTACGAGCAGTACTTC.

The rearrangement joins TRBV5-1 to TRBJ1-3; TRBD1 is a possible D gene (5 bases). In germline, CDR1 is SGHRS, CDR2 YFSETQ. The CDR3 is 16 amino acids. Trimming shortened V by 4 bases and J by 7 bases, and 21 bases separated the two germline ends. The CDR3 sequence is CASSLLGPGELNTIYF. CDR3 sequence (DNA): TGCGCCAGCAGCCTTCTCGGGCCGGGGGAGTTGAACACCATATATTTT. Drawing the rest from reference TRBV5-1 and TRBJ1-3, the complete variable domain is KAGVTQTPRYLIKTRGQQVTLSCSPISGHRSVSWYQQTPGQGLQFLFEYFSETQRNKGNFPGRFSGRQFSNSRSEMNVSTLELGDSALYLCASSLLGPGELNTIYFGEGSWLTVV.

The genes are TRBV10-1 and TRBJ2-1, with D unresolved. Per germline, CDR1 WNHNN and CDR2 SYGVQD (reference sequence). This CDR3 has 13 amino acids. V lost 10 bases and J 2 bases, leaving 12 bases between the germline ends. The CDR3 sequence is CATGLTPYNEQFF. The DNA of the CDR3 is TGCGCCACGGGCCTTACCCCCTACAATGAGCAGTTCTTC.

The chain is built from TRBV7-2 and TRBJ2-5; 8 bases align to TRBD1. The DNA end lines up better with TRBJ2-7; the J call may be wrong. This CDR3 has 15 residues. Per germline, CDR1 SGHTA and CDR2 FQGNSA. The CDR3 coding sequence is TGTGCCAGCAGCACAACAAGGACAGGGACCTACGAGCAGTACTTC. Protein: CASSTTRTGTYEQYF.

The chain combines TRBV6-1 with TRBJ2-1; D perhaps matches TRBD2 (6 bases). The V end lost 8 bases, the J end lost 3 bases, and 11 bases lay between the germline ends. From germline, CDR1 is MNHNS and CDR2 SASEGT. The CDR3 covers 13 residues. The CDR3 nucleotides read TGTGCCAGCCGGAGGGTAGACTACAATGAGCAGTTCTTC. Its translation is CASRRVDYNEQFF.

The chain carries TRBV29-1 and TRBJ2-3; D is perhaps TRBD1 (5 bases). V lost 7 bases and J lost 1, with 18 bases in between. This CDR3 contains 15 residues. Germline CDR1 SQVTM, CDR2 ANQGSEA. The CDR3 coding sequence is TGCAGCGGCCTCCCGTTTGGGGCAGGCACAGATACGCAGTATTTT. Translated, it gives CSGLPFGAGTDTQYF.

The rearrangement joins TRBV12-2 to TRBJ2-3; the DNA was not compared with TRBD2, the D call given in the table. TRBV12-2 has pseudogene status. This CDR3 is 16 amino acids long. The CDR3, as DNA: TGTGCAAGTCGCTTAGTTGAGGCGGGAGGGACAGATACGCAGTATTTT. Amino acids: CASRLVEAGGTDTQYF.

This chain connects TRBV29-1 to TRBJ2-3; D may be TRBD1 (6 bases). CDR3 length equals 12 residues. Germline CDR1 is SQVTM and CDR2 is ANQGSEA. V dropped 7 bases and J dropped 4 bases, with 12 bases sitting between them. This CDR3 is CSALWGPDTQYF. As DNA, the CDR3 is TGCAGCGCTCTGTGGGGGCCAGATACGCAGTATTTT.

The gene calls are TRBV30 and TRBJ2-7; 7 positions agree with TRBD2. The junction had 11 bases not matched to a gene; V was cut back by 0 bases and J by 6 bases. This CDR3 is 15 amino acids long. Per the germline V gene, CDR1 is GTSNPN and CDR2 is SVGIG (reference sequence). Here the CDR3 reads CAWSVSGTPNREQYF. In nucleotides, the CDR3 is TGTGCCTGGAGTGTAAGCGGGACCCCCAATCGCGAGCAGTACTTC.

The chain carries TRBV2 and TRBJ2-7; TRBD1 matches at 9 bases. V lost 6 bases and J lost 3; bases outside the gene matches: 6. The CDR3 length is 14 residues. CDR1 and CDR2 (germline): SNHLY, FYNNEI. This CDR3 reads CASSSGQGLYEQYF. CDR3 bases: TGTGCCAGCAGCTCCGGACAGGGGCTCTACGAGCAGTACTTC.

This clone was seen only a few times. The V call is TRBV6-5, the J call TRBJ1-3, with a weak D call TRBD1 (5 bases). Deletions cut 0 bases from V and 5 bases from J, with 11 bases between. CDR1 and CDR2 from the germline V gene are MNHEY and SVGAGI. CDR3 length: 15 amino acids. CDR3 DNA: TGTGCCAGCAGTTACTCCGGTCAGGGAAGAAACACCATATATTTT. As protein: CASSYSGQGRNTIYF.

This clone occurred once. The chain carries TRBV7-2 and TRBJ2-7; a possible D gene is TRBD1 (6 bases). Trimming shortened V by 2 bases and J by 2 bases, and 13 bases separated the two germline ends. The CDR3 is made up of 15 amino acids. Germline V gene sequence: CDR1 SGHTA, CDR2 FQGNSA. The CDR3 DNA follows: TGTGCCAGCAGCTTATCGTCACAGGGTACCTACGAGCAGTACTTC. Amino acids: CASSLSSQGTYEQYF.

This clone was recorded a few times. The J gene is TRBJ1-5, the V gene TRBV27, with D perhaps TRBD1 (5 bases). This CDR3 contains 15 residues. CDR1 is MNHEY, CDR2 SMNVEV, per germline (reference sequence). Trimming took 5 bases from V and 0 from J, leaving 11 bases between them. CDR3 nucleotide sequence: TGTGCCAGCAGTATGGGACGGTTTAGCAATCAGCCCCAGCATTTT. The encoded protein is CASSMGRFSNQPQHF.

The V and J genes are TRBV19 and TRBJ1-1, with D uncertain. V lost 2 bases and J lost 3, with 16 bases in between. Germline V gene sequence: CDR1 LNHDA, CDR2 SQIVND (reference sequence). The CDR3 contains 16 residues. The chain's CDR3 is CASSIPPAIPDTEAFF. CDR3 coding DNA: TGTGCCAGTAGTATACCGCCAGCCATCCCAGACACTGAAGCTTTCTTT.

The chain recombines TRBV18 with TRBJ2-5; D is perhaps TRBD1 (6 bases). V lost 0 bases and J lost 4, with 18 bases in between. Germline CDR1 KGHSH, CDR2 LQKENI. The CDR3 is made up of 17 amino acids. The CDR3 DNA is TGTGCCAGCTCACCACCATCCCTCTCCAGGGGTGTAGAGACCCAGTACTTC. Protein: CASSPPSLSRGVETQYF.